This TCR beta chain came from a study of CD4 T cells in relation to SARS-CoV-2 and coronaviruses (dated by TCRdb to the early 2020s). Concerning the study at large: In the ViraFEST assay, PBMCs were grown with antigen for nine to eleven days, and TCR beta CDR3s were then sequenced to identify antigen-specific clonal expansions. The negative reference condition was either a culture with an HIV-1 Nef peptide pool or a culture with no peptide. Patient-derived lymphoblastoid cell lines were used to map the HLA restriction of shared crossreactive spike epitopes. At the level of individual TCR clonotypes, the study measured memory CD4+ T cell crossreactivity between SARS-CoV-2 spike protein and common cold coronavirus spike proteins. Samples from a few pre-COVID donors and the naive versus memory experiments were sequenced with the Adaptive Biotechnologies TCR-sequencing kit; other data were Illumina-based. A different TCR-beta assay, based on Illumina, was used to sequence expansion assays from other donors in the study.

CD4+ T cells from unexposed donors were collected before the COVID-19 pandemic (2011-2018). After about 9 days of culture, CD4+ T cells were isolated with the EasySep CD4+ T cell isolation kit. As far as cell numbers permitted, CD4+ T cells from unexposed donors were tested for reactivity against SARS-CoV-2 S and N as well as four spike pools from common cold coronaviruses. Two million PBMCs per well were cultured in IMDM with approximately 5% human AB serum and 9.5 to 10 IU/ml IL-2. Half of the culture medium was replaced with fresh IL-2-containing medium on days 3 and 7. In general, triplicate replicate wells were used for every peptide culture condition. The leukapheresis product used for the unexposed donors was purchased from a commercial source. Ficoll-Paque PLUS gradient centrifugation was used to isolate PBMCs from leukapheresis product or whole blood. PBMCs were either cryopreserved at -140°C or used fresh in the expansion assay. The QIAamp Micro DNA Kit was used to extract genomic DNA from the CD4+ T cells.

The germline V gene specifies SGHNT as CDR1 and YENEEA as CDR2. The CDR3 goes from the cysteine to the phenylalanine over 16 residues. Only the CDR3 portion is preserved as DNA: 48 bases, with reading frame beginning at the first base. What the work shows at the level of the full study, not this receptor alone: In approximately 65% of donors, memory CD4+ clonotypes turned up that crossrecognized SARS-CoV-2 and at least one common cold coronavirus spike. Crossreactivity analysis centred on spike protein, so crossreactivity against other viral proteins was not assessed. Crossreactive clones showed significantly weaker SARS-CoV-2-driven expansion than monoreactive clones, consistent with antigenic imprinting. The study was constrained by small numbers of patients and of tested TCRs. No donor contributed both pre-pandemic and post-infection samples, which limited tracing the source of pre-existing responses.

Receptor libraries were prepared by the immunoSEQ multiplex PCR assay. The paper's processing steps were these. During preprocessing, nonproductive sequences were removed, as were CDR3s that did not start with C, did not end with F or W, or were shorter than 7 amino acids. Antigen-specific clonotypes were called with the MANAFEST web app, based on expansion relative to reference and other culture wells. To be counted as positive, a clone had to show significant expansion compared with the reference culture, at an FDR below 0.05, in 2 of 3 replicate wells. For a clone to be considered positive, significant expansion relative to all other tandem wells and an odds ratio above 5 were also required. Pairwise Levenshtein distance, computed with the stringdist R package after three terminal residues were trimmed from each end, was used as the measure of CDR3 homology. The table was pulled from immuneACCESS by TCRdb, which kept in-frame rearrangements only. Such tables lose some clones; where checked, under half of the loss comes from unresolved V genes, and the rest has no known cause. That table gives V, J and clone size, and the DNA gave D and trimming. In all, the sample holds about 22,000 clones, and about 70% of those were seen once. Clones ranked in the top ten supply roughly 20% of the sample.

Remarks on this clone: Its antigen remains unidentified. Compared with germline, one end of the junction differs, possibly owing to a read error. The sample carries other DNA sequences with the same CDR3.

The rearranged segments are TRBV11-3 and TRBJ2-1; the D gene is tentatively TRBD1 or TRBD2, each matching 7 bases. The source is a human donor in good health. Sample: CD4+ T cells from PBMCs, cultured in vitro. The CDR3 reads CAGSLGGGRGFNEQFF. The DNA sequence reads TGTGCCGGCAGCTTGGGGGGGGGCAGGGGGTTCAATGAGCAGTTCTTC.